The 25 T cell receptor beta chains below were found in one sample sequenced in a study of patients and donors after allogeneic stem cell transplantation. TCRdb re-analysed the RT-PCR reads in MiXCR, keeping a single row per CDR3 protein. In the table there are about 28,000 distinct CDR3 sequences, almost 7% of which are singletons. The sample was blood, either unsorted or a sorted T cell fraction (not recorded which). The receptors shown here come from a human donor who was either an allogeneic HSCT recipient or a stem cell or donor lymphocyte infusion donor (not recorded which). It is not recorded whose cells these are; they may come from a transplant donor.

V and J are TRBV4-3 and TRBJ2-4, with D hard to call. The V and J ends lost 4 bases and 2 bases respectively, with 6 bases between them. Germline CDR1 reads LGHNA; CDR2 reads YSLEER. There are 13 residues in the CDR3. CDR3 sequence (DNA): TGCGCCAGCAGCCGGGGTTCCAAAAACATTCAGTACTTC. Translation gives CASSRGSKNIQYF.

This clonotype was detected ten times or more. The chain links TRBV12-3 or TRBV12-4 to TRBJ1-3; 7 bases align to TRBD1. Losses at the gene ends were 5 bases for V and 2 bases for J; bases not matched to a gene: 3. This CDR3 spans 14 amino acids. CDR3 region: CASSQTGTGNTIYF. The DNA of the CDR3 is TGTGCCAGCAGTCAGACAGGGACTGGAAACACCATATATTTT.

This clonotype was recorded a few times. This sequence joins TRBV7-9 and TRBJ2-7, with D unresolved. CDR1 is SEHNR, CDR2 FQNEAQ, per germline (reference sequence). V lost 1 base and J lost 2, with 12 bases in between. There are 15 residues in the CDR3. The CDR3 DNA reads as TGTGCCAGCAGCTTAGGAGACGCGCTACCCTACGAGCAGTACTTC. Encoded protein: CASSLGDALPYEQYF.

This clonotype has just a few counts. The chain is built from TRBV28 and TRBJ2-3; tentatively, D is TRBD2 (5 bases). Trimming removed 3 bases at V and 0 bases at J, with 19 bases between. The CDR3 runs to 18 residues. The germline CDR1 and CDR2 sequences are MDHEN and SYDVKM. The CDR3 nucleotides read TGTGCCAGCAGTTTTGGCAGCCAAGCGGCTGCTAGCACAGATACGCAGTATTTT. Its protein is CASSFGSQAAASTDTQYF.

This chain links TRBV18 with TRBJ1-5, with 7 bases identical to TRBD1. The CDR3 loop spans 18 amino acids. Germline V gene lookup returns CDR1 KGHSH and CDR2 LQKENI. V shed 2 bases, J shed 2 bases, and the junction held 12 bases outside the gene matches. This CDR3 is CASSPERIQGLGNQPQHF. CDR3 sequence (DNA): TGTGCCAGCTCACCAGAACGGATACAGGGGCTGGGCAATCAGCCCCAGCATTTT.

This clonotype showed up many times. The J gene is TRBJ1-4, the V gene TRBV5-4; D is unclear. The CDR3 extends over 13 amino acids. Germline assignment: CDR1 SGHNT and CDR2 YYREEE (reference sequence). V lost 2 bases, J lost 2 bases, and 4 bases lay in between. The CDR3: CASSFGTNEKLFF. The CDR3, as DNA: TGTGCCAGCAGCTTCGGGACTAATGAAAAACTGTTTTTT.

About this clonotype itself: A much larger clone is a single base away; this may be a read error. The chain uses TRBV29-1 and TRBJ2-1; 9 nucleotides match TRBD2. With V trimmed by 6 bases and J by 1 base, 7 bases remained unmatched. There are 15 residues in the CDR3. Germline CDR1 is SQVTM and CDR2 is ANQGSEA. The CDR3 loop reads CSVAISGRSYNEQFF. The DNA for the CDR3 is TGCAGCGTAGCGATTAGCGGGAGATCCTACAATGAGCAGTTCTTC.

A few counts support this clonotype. The chain combines TRBV7-9 with TRBJ2-2; 7 nucleotides align to TRBD1. The CDR3 extends over 16 amino acids. V lost 6 bases to trimming and J lost 0 bases; unmatched junction nucleotides: 7. The germline CDR1 and CDR2 sequences are SEHNR and FQNEAQ (reference sequence). The CDR3: CASRRTGTANTGELFF. CDR3 DNA: TGTGCCAGCAGGCGCACCGGGACAGCGAACACCGGGGAGCTGTTTTTT.

This chain joins TRBV10-3 and TRBJ2-2; possibly TRBD2 for D (6 bases). V shed 7 bases and J shed 6 bases, with 33 bases lying between them. There are 20 residues in the CDR3. Germline lookup yields CDR1 ENHRY and CDR2 SYGVKD. In DNA form, the CDR3 reads TGTGCCATCAAGGGGCCAGATCAAGGGAGGACTAAGGGGTTCCCCGGGGAGCTGTTTTTT. It codes for CAIKGPDQGRTKGFPGELFF.

In this sample, this clonotype turned up many times. The rearrangement uses TRBV7-3 and TRBJ2-7, with TRBD2 identical over 11 bases. The CDR3 is 13 amino acids. The V and J ends lost 6 bases and 5 bases, in that order; junction bases with no gene match: 3. Germline assignment: CDR1 SGHTA and CDR2 FQGTGA. CDR3: CASRPSGRNEQYF. CDR3 DNA sequence: TGTGCCAGCAGGCCTAGCGGGAGGAACGAGCAGTACTTC.

The chain employs TRBV10-3 and TRBJ2-1; 10 bases agree with TRBD1. Germline CDR1 ENHRY, CDR2 SYGVKD. The V segment lost 6 bases and the J segment 9 bases; nucleotides outside the gene matches: 8. The CDR3 spans 14 residues. The CDR3 reads CAIRRTGGISEQFF. CDR3 DNA sequence: TGTGCCATCAGGAGGACAGGGGGAATAAGTGAGCAGTTCTTC.

This clonotype was counted at least ten times. The chain employs TRBV5-1 and TRBJ2-7, with D perhaps TRBD1 or TRBD2 (5 bases each). Deletions cut 0 bases from V and 7 bases from J, with 17 bases between. The CDR3 extends over 15 amino acids. Germline loops: CDR1 SGHRS, CDR2 YFSETQ. The CDR3 bases are TGCGCCAGCAGCTTGGAGTGGGGACCCCGTGGGGAGCAGTACTTC. It codes for CASSLEWGPRGEQYF.

The sample holds a few counts of this clonotype. The chain has TRBV9 and TRBJ2-5; 8 bases agree with TRBD1. Trimming cost V 0 bases and J 2 bases; bases outside gene matches: 6. The V gene's germline CDR1 is SGDLS and CDR2 YYNGEE. The length of the CDR3 is 16 residues. CDR3 nucleotides: TGTGCCAGCAGCGTAGCTCTTGGACAGGGACAAGAGACCCAGTACTTC. It translates to CASSVALGQGQETQYF.

This clonotype was seen ten or more times. The gene calls are TRBV7-9 and TRBJ2-1; 14 bases are shared with TRBD2. V shed 5 bases and J 9 bases; nucleotides not matched to a gene: 3. The CDR3 sequence is 14 residues long. CDR1 SEHNR and CDR2 FQNEAQ come from the germline V gene (reference sequence). The CDR3 bases are TGTGCCAGCAGCCGACTAGCGGGAGGGAGTGAGCAGTTCTTC. Translation gives CASSRLAGGSEQFF.

This clonotype was recorded many times. The chain links TRBV29-1 to TRBJ2-5; 11 nucleotides align to TRBD2. Germline V lookup: CDR1 SQVTM, CDR2 ANQGSEA. This CDR3 comprises 14 residues. The V segment lost 3 bases and the J segment 5 bases; nucleotides outside the gene matches: 5. The CDR3 protein is CSVDWVAGGETQYF. CDR3 sequence (DNA): TGCAGCGTTGATTGGGTAGCGGGAGGGGAGACCCAGTACTTC.

The chain joins TRBV14 to TRBJ2-7, with TRBD1 identical over 8 bases. Germline trimming cut 1 base from V and 3 bases from J; bases unmatched to any gene: 11. From germline, CDR1 is SGHDN and CDR2 FVKESK. This CDR3 has 17 residues. The CDR3 loop is CASSQAPGQDLRYEQYF. DNA of the CDR3: TGTGCCAGCAGCCAAGCCCCGGGACAGGACCTCCGCTACGAGCAGTACTTC. Full variable domain (rest looked up from reference TRBV14 and TRBJ2-7): EAGVTQFPSHSVIEKGQTVTLRCDPISGHDNLYWYRRVMGKEIKFLLHFVKESKQDESGMPNNRFLAERTGGTYSTLKVQPAELEDSGVYFCASSQAPGQDLRYEQYFGPGTRLTVT.

The J gene is TRBJ2-2, the V gene TRBV12-2; no check of the table's D call, TRBD2, against the DNA was made. TRBV12-2 is labeled a pseudogene. The CDR3 contains 19 residues. The CDR3 here is CASRLATLAGEVNTGELFF. The DNA for the CDR3 is TGTGCAAGTCGCTTAGCGACACTAGCGGGAGAGGTGAACACCGGGGAGCTGTTTTTT.

This clonotype has only a few counts. The CDR3 DNA reads as TGTGCCAGCAGCTTAGCGCCAAGGAGCACAGATACGCAGTATTTT. It yields the protein CASSLAPRSTDTQYF. The chain links TRBV7-9 to TRBJ2-3; unclear D gene. From germline, CDR1 is SEHNR and CDR2 FQNEAQ (reference sequence). V was shortened by 0 bases and J by 0 bases, with 7 bases between the two germline ends. The CDR3 extends over 15 amino acids. The whole variable domain, remainder taken from reference TRBV7-9 and TRBJ2-3, is DTGVSQNPRHKITKRGQNVTFRCDPISEHNRLYWYRQTLGQGPEFLTYFQNEAQLEKSRLLSDRFSAERPKGSFSTLEIQRTEQGDSAMYLCASSLAPRSTDTQYFGPGTRLTVL.

This clonotype was counted ten times or more. The chain recombines TRBV2 with TRBJ1-3, with D tentatively TRBD1 (5 bases). V lost 4 bases to trimming and J lost 3 bases, with 10 bases between them. The V gene's germline CDR1 is SNHLY and CDR2 FYNNEI. The CDR3 totals 14 residues. The CDR3 loop is CASSVRGYGNTIYF. CDR3 nucleotides: TGTGCCAGCAGTGTGCGGGGGTATGGAAACACCATATATTTT.

The chain is built from TRBV28 and TRBJ1-5; a possible D gene is TRBD1 (5 bases). The CDR3 is made up of 12 amino acids. Germline values: CDR1 MDHEN, CDR2 SYDVKM. V was trimmed by 7 bases and J by 7 bases, leaving 11 bases between them. DNA of the CDR3: TGTGCCAGCACTATTTGGGGGCAGCCCCAGCATTTT. Encoded protein: CASTIWGQPQHF.

This clonotype has a count of ten or more. The genes are TRBV6-5 and TRBJ2-1; D gene uncertain. The V gene's germline CDR1 is MNHEY and CDR2 SVGAGI. The CDR3 is made up of 15 amino acids. Between the trimmed V and J ends, which lost 5 bases and 1 base, there was a span of 12 bases. CDR3 DNA: TGTGCCAGCAGTAGAGACGGAATTTCCTACAATGAGCAGTTCTTC. Translating it yields CASSRDGISYNEQFF.

This clonotype was found many times. This chain connects TRBV6-4 to TRBJ2-1, with D unresolved. Germline-derived CDR1 and CDR2 are MRHNA and SNTAGT. CDR3 length equals 13 residues. The V end lost 2 bases, the J end lost 5 bases, and 7 bases lay between the germline ends. The CDR3 DNA sequence: TGTGCCAGCAGTGACGCCCAGAACAATGAGCAGTTCTTC. Its protein product is CASSDAQNNEQFF.

This clonotype occurred many times. The genes are TRBV5-1 and TRBJ1-4, with D possibly TRBD1 on 6 matching bases. CDR1 is SGHRS and CDR2 is YFSETQ in the germline V gene. V lost 5 bases and J 0 bases, leaving 11 bases between the germline ends. The length of the CDR3 is 15 residues. The CDR3 loop is CASRKTGSTNEKLFF. For the CDR3, the DNA is TGCGCCAGCAGGAAGACAGGTTCAACTAATGAAAAACTGTTTTTT.

The V and J genes are TRBV7-9 and TRBJ2-2; D is unresolved. The V gene lost 1 base and the J gene lost 6 bases, with 9 bases spanning the gap. Per germline, CDR1 SEHNR and CDR2 FQNEAQ (reference sequence). The CDR3 consists of 14 residues. The CDR3 spells CASSLVLSAGELFF. The CDR3 nucleotides are TGTGCCAGCAGCTTAGTACTATCCGCCGGGGAGCTGTTTTTT.

The J gene is TRBJ2-7, the V gene TRBV24-1, with 10 positions matching TRBD1. This CDR3 comprises 15 residues. J was trimmed by 9 bases and V by 4 bases; bases with no gene match: 11. Germline V gene data show CDR1 as KGHDR and CDR2 as SFDVKD. CDR3 bases: TGTGCCACCAGTGACCGGACAGGGGGTAGGAGGGGGCAGTACTTC. Its translation is CATSDRTGGRRGQYF.